The clone carrying this T cell receptor beta chain was detected ten times or more. Its matching antigen is unknown. The CDR3 length is 12 residues. Trimming cost V 3 bases and J 6 bases, with 9 bases left between them. From germline, CDR1 is SQVTM and CDR2 ANQGSEA. A second PCR of roughly 7 to 11 cycles used a sample-barcoded 5' primer and a J-beta primer mix. Using its own MiXCR run on the 5' RACE reads, TCRdb lists one record per CDR3 protein. The sample lists about 800,000 distinct CDR3 sequences; about 46% were seen once. The sample comes from a study of blood T cells in healthy people across ages. Extraction yielded at least 5.5 micrograms of total RNA per sample. Study outcomes and limitations: Unknown CMV status may confound age-related changes in expanded clones. Those diversity estimates obtained from one million T cells were thought to be underestimates. PBMCs were not sorted, which prevented a conclusive comparison of naive versus antigen-experienced cells.

The TCR comes from a man aged 80 or over in good health. V gene TRBV29-1 combines with J gene TRBJ2-1; D is uncertain. The material sequenced was blood. CDR3 region: CSVEGLINEQFF. As DNA, the CDR3 is TGCAGCGTTGAGGGCCTAATCAATGAGCAGTTCTTC.